The entry below gives a single T cell receptor beta chain sequence along with its context. Its antigen remains unidentified. The authors' processing: ImmunoSEQ supplied junction-only sequences lacking quality scores, so filtering was different. Assay: immunoSEQ multiplex PCR; the TCRdb copy retains only in-frame clones and omits some. V and J calls plus clone size are reproduced from that table; the DNA served to infer D and trimming. The repertoire includes a few million clones, 85% to 95% of them detected once, and about 0.13% sits in the top ten. This sample was included in a study of shared clonotypes between healthy human individuals. Study-wide points: Clonotypes not shared had lower generation probabilities than those common to all four donors.

This TCR was sampled from a man between 18 and 29 years old in good health. What was sequenced was naive CD4+ T cells sorted from blood. Subset described: CD45RA+ positively selected.

CDR3 nucleotides: TGTGCCTGGAGCCGGGACAGGGACTCCTACGAGCAGTACTTC. As protein: CAWSRDRDSYEQYF. The chain joins TRBV30 to TRBJ2-7; 9 bases agree with TRBD1. The CDR3 is 14 amino acids. Losses at the gene ends were 3 bases for V and 0 bases for J; bases not matched to a gene: 3. Germline V gene sequence: CDR1 GTSNPN, CDR2 SVGIG (reference sequence). Full variable domain (missing parts from reference TRBV30 and TRBJ2-7): SQTIHQWPATLVQPVGSPLSLECTVEGTSNPNLYWYRQAAGRGLQLLFYSVGIGQISSEVPQNLSASRPQDRQFILSSKKLLLSDSGFYLCAWSRDRDSYEQYFGPGTRLTVT.